Each of the 21 T cell receptor beta chains below was sequenced from the same sample in a study of shared clonotypes between healthy human individuals. Assay: immunoSEQ multiplex PCR; the TCRdb copy retains only in-frame clones and omits some. The data hold 550,000 to 600,000 clones, with 70% to 80% observed a single time. The sequenced sample consisted of PBMCs. Source of these receptors: a woman aged 40 to 50 in good health. Some clones in this sample may be carry-over from other donors' samples.

The chain links TRBV6-5 to TRBJ2-7; 7 bases agree with TRBD1. With V trimmed by 3 bases and J by 3 bases, 2 bases remained unmatched. In germline, CDR1 is MNHEY, CDR2 SVGAGI. The length of the CDR3 is 13 residues. CDR3 DNA: TGTGCCAGCAGTTATGGGACAGACTACGAGCAGTACTTC. It yields the protein CASSYGTDYEQYF.

This clone was seen a handful of times. For the CDR3, the DNA is TGCGCCAGCAGCCAAGACGTCGAGGGTACGCAGTATTTT. Protein product: CASSQDVEGTQYF. The chain recombines TRBV4-1 with TRBJ2-3; D possibly corresponds to TRBD2 (5 bases). This CDR3 is built from 13 residues. The V and J ends lost 0 bases and 8 bases respectively, with 9 bases between them. Germline-derived CDR1 and CDR2 are MGHRA and YSYEKL.

Here the CDR3 DNA reads TGTGCCAGCAGTTCTACTAGCGGACGAGCCCAGTACTTC. As protein: CASSSTSGRAQYF. V and J are TRBV27 and TRBJ2-5; TRBD2 aligns across 8 bases. The germline gives CDR1 MNHEY, CDR2 SMNVEV (reference sequence). V lost 4 bases, J lost 9 bases, and 7 bases stayed unmatched. The CDR3 is 13 amino acids.

This clone was detected ten times or more. The rearrangement uses TRBV5-1 and TRBJ2-1; 11 bases fit TRBD1. Losses at the gene ends were 4 bases for V and 9 bases for J; bases not matched to a gene: 15. The germline V gene has CDR1 SGHRS and CDR2 YFSETQ. This CDR3 is 17 amino acids long. The CDR3 DNA follows: TGCGCCAGCAGCCCGACCGACGGGACAGGGGGTTTAAGTGAGCAGTTCTTC. It yields the protein CASSPTDGTGGLSEQFF.

This chain links TRBV19 with TRBJ2-7; possibly TRBD1 for D (6 bases). V lost 6 bases and J 3 bases, leaving 18 bases between the germline ends. The CDR3 covers 15 residues. Germline V CDR1 and CDR2: LNHDA, SQIVND (reference sequence). CDR3 DNA sequence: TGTGCCAGTAGGCCCGGACAGTCGGTGCGCTACGAGCAGTACTTC. This encodes CASRPGQSVRYEQYF. Full variable domain (missing parts from reference TRBV19 and TRBJ2-7): DGGITQSPKYLFRKEGQNVTLSCEQNLNHDAMYWYRQDPGQGLRLIYYSQIVNDFQKGDIAEGYSVSREKKESFPLTVTSAQKNPTAFYLCASRPGQSVRYEQYFGPGTRLTVT.

Only one count was recorded for this clone. One end of the junction varies from germline; a read error may be responsible. The rearrangement links TRBV10-3 to TRBJ2-5; either TRBD1 or TRBD2 may fit D (5 bases each). The end of the DNA aligns better with TRBJ2-7, so the J call may be wrong. The CDR3 sequence is 15 residues long. The germline CDR1 and CDR2 sequences are ENHRY and SYGVKD. For the CDR3, the DNA is TGTGCCAGCAGTTACTCGGGGCTGAGCTCCTACGAGCAGTACTTC. The encoded protein is CASSYSGLSSYEQYF.

Turning to this clone: The germline gene is not matched at one end of the junction; a read error may be the cause. This sequence joins TRBV28 and TRBJ2-7; 12 positions agree with TRBD2. This CDR3 contains 14 residues. Germline V gene lookup returns CDR1 MDHEN and CDR2 SYDVKM. Written as DNA, the CDR3 is TGTGCCAGCAGTTCCTACCCGGGGCTAGCGGGAGGGAAGTTC. It translates to CASSSYPGLAGGKF.

Worth noting for this clone: This sequence may be a read error, since a much larger clone differs from it by one base. J is TRBJ1-1 and V is TRBV7-8, with D hard to call. Deletions cut 5 bases from V and 7 bases from J, with 14 bases between. The CDR3 sequence is 13 residues long. Germline values: CDR1 SGHVS, CDR2 FQNEAQ. CDR3 sequence reads: CASSRQDGYEAFF. CDR3 sequence (DNA): TGTGCCAGCAGCCGTCAAGACGGGTATGAAGCTTTCTTT.

The V and J genes are TRBV30 and TRBJ1-5, with 9 nucleotides matching TRBD1. V shed 0 bases, J shed 4 bases, and the junction held 1 base outside the gene matches. Germline CDR1 GTSNPN, CDR2 SVGIG (reference sequence). This CDR3 has 14 residues. The CDR3 DNA follows: TGTGCCTGGAGTGTAGACAGGGGGAATCAGCCCCAGCATTTT. It codes for CAWSVDRGNQPQHF. The full variable domain, completed using reference TRBV30 and TRBJ1-5, is SQTIHQWPATLVQPVGSPLSLECTVEGTSNPNLYWYRQAAGRGLQLLFYSVGIGQISSEVPQNLSASRPQDRQFILSSKKLLLSDSGFYLCAWSVDRGNQPQHFGDGTRLSIL.

V is TRBV9 and J is TRBJ1-2; D perhaps matches TRBD1 (5 bases). Germline V CDR1 and CDR2: SGDLS, YYNGEE. V lost 3 bases and J lost 5, with 23 bases in between. The CDR3 loop spans 17 amino acids. The CDR3: CASSGRGTERLGYGYTF. CDR3 bases: TGTGCCAGCAGCGGCCGAGGGACGGAGCGACTAGGGTATGGCTACACCTTC. Full variable domain (missing parts from reference TRBV9 and TRBJ1-2): DSGVTQTPKHLITATGQRVTLRCSPRSGDLSVYWYQQSLDQGLQFLIQYYNGEERAKGNILERFSAQQFPDLHSELNLSSLELGDSALYFCASSGRGTERLGYGYTFGSGTRLTVV.

In this sample, this clone turned up a few times. V and J are TRBV9 and TRBJ2-2; 10 nucleotides agree with TRBD2. CDR3 length: 13 amino acids. Germline V CDR1 and CDR2: SGDLS, YYNGEE. Losses at the gene ends were 7 bases for V and 3 bases for J; bases not matched to a gene: 0. The CDR3 spells CASGLADTGELFF. The CDR3 region has the DNA TGTGCCAGCGGACTAGCGGACACCGGGGAGCTGTTTTTT.

The chain couples TRBV5-6 to TRBJ2-1; D not resolved. The CDR3 spans 13 residues. CDR1 and CDR2 (germline): SGHDT, YYEEEE. V gave up 2 bases and J gave up 6 bases, with 9 bases separating them. As DNA, the CDR3 is TGTGCCAGCAGCTTTATCACCCTCAATGAGCAGTTCTTC. Its translation: CASSFITLNEQFF.

The chain couples TRBV29-1 to TRBJ2-5, with D perhaps assigned TRBD1 or TRBD2 (6 bases each). Near its end, the DNA agrees better with TRBJ2-7, so the J call may be wrong. The CDR3 contains 13 residues. Germline V gene data show CDR1 as SQVTM and CDR2 as ANQGSEA. CDR3 DNA sequence: TGCAGCGCCGAGGGGGGAAAGCCCGACGAGCAGTACTTC. Its translation is CSAEGGKPDEQYF.

The gene calls are TRBV9 and TRBJ2-5; D possibly uses TRBD1 or TRBD2 (5 bases each). This CDR3 is built from 13 residues. Germline V lookup: CDR1 SGDLS, CDR2 YYNGEE. The germline V and J ends were trimmed by 4 bases and 5 bases, with 12 bases remaining between them. This CDR3 is CASSSRWGETQYF. In DNA form, the CDR3 reads TGTGCCAGCAGCTCTCGATGGGGGGAGACCCAGTACTTC.

The chain employs TRBV7-9 and TRBJ2-5; TRBD2 might be the D (6 bases). V gave up 7 bases and J gave up 4 bases, with 16 bases separating them. Germline-derived CDR1 and CDR2 are SEHNR and FQNEAQ (reference sequence). The CDR3 totals 14 residues. The CDR3 spells CASTESGWGETQYF. DNA of the CDR3: TGTGCCAGCACGGAAAGCGGGTGGGGAGAGACCCAGTACTTC.

The gene calls are TRBV11-3 and TRBJ1-5; D perhaps matches TRBD1 (6 bases). V gave up 0 bases and J gave up 7 bases, with 16 bases separating them. This CDR3 contains 16 residues. Germline CDR1 is SGHNT and CDR2 is YENEEA. The CDR3 nucleotides are TGTGCCAGCAGCTTAGATGGACAGCGCCGCGCCCAGCCCCAGCATTTT. This sequence encodes CASSLDGQRRAQPQHF.

This chain connects TRBV28 to TRBJ2-7, with 7 nucleotides matching TRBD2. This CDR3 is built from 13 residues. CDR1 MDHEN and CDR2 SYDVKM come from the germline V gene. Trimming took 2 bases from V and 9 from J; bases not matched to a gene: 7. The CDR3 region has the DNA TGTGCCAGCAGTTTACCTAGCGGCGGCGGGCAGTACTTC. Its translation: CASSLPSGGGQYF.

The chain couples TRBV27 to TRBJ2-7; weak D call: TRBD1 (5 bases). Per germline, CDR1 MNHEY and CDR2 SMNVEV (reference sequence). Trimming stripped 3 bases from V and 6 bases from J, with 15 bases between. The CDR3 has 14 residues. The CDR3 region is CASSFQGLSFEQYF. The CDR3 DNA sequence: TGTGCCAGCAGTTTCCAGGGTCTCAGTTTCGAGCAGTACTTC.

Comment on this clone: This clone may be a read error of a much larger clone one base away. At the DNA level, this CDR3 is encoded by other sequences in the same sample as well. The gene calls are TRBV5-1 and TRBJ1-1; a possible D gene is TRBD1 (5 bases). CDR1 and CDR2 (germline): SGHRS, YFSETQ. The CDR3 has 16 residues. V lost 5 bases and J lost 1, with 18 bases in between. The CDR3 nucleotides read TGCGCCAGCAGACCGGATAGGGGCCCTTCGAACACTGAAGCTTTCTTT. Translating gives CASRPDRGPSNTEAFF.

A few counts support this clone. V usage is TRBV7-9 and J usage is TRBJ1-5; D uncertain. The CDR3 sequence is 15 residues long. V was trimmed by 4 bases and J by 5 bases, leaving 15 bases between them. Germline V gene data show CDR1 as SEHNR and CDR2 as FQNEAQ (reference sequence). In DNA, the CDR3 is TGTGCCAGCAGCTCGTCGACCAGCCCGGATCAGCCCCAGCATTTT. It codes for CASSSSTSPDQPQHF.

This clone is a singleton in its sample. The chain employs TRBV5-1 and TRBJ2-7, with D perhaps being TRBD1 or TRBD2 (6 bases each). From germline, CDR1 is SGHRS and CDR2 YFSETQ. V was cut by 4 bases and J by 6 bases, with 20 bases left in between. This CDR3 is 15 amino acids long. CDR3 coding DNA: TGCGCCAGCAGCAAAACAGGGATCCTGGAGGGCGAGCAGTACTTC. Its protein product is CASSKTGILEGEQYF.